A selection of T cell receptor beta chains follows, all from one sample in a study of control samples from healthy donors and cancer patients. Assay used: immunoSEQ multiplex PCR; TCRdb lists only in-frame clones, some missing. The sample consists of about 120,000 clones, around nine tenths of them appearing once. The specimen was blood. The source of these receptors is a man aged 25 to 40 in good health. CDR3s include the opening cysteine and the closing phenylalanine or tryptophan. D genes are given only for firm matches. Where a row states a size, it is once, few, many or the class of an expanded clone; other rows omit it.

cdr3_nt cdr3_aa j_call clone_size v_call d_call
TGTGCCTTTCGCTCAGGGGCGAACACTGAAGCTTTCTTT CAFRSGANTEAFF TRBJ1-1 - TRBV30 -
TGTGCCAGCAGCTTAGGGACTAGCGGGCCTTACTCCTACGAGCAGTACTTC CASSLGTSGPYSYEQYF TRBJ2-7 - TRBV7-2 TRBD2
TGTGCCACCAGTGATTTAGTCAGGGGGATCCAAGAGACCCAGTACTTC CATSDLVRGIQETQYF TRBJ2-5 once TRBV24-1 TRBD1
TGTGCCAGCAGCTTGGACAGGGCCGAAAAACTGTTTTTT CASSLDRAEKLFF TRBJ1-4 - TRBV11-3 TRBD1
TGTGCCAGCAGCCAGTCTCAAAGACCCCAAGAGACCCAGTACTTC CASSQSQRPQETQYF TRBJ2-5 - TRBV5-6 -
TGTGCCAGCAGTTACGATAGCTTTTCAGAAGCTTTCTTT CASSYDSFSEAFF TRBJ1-1 - TRBV6-5 -
TGTGCCAGCAGCCTGACGGGGCGCGAGTATCAGCCCCAGCATTTT CASSLTGREYQPQHF TRBJ1-5 - TRBV7-2 -
TGTGCCAGCAGCCCCGAGTGGGGCGACACTGAAGCTTTCTTT CASSPEWGDTEAFF TRBJ1-1 - TRBV5-4 -
TGTGCCAGCAGCGTAGACTGGGGGGCCGGTGAAGCTTTCTTT CASSVDWGAGEAFF TRBJ1-1 - TRBV9 -
TGTGCCAGCACCCAGGACAGGGAGGACGAGCAGTACTTC CASTQDREDEQYF TRBJ2-7 - TRBV2 TRBD1
TGTGCCAGCAGCCCCCAACACAGGAGCTACACTGAAGCTTTCTTT CASSPQHRSYTEAFF TRBJ1-1 - TRBV7-3 -
TGTGCCAGCAGCGTAGACACAGCACGAACAACCGGGGAGCTGTTTTTT CASSVDTARTTGELFF TRBJ2-2 - TRBV9 -
TGTGCCTGGAGACTAGCGGGGGGGAGGGATACGCAGTATTTT CAWRLAGGRDTQYF TRBJ2-3 - TRBV30 TRBD2
TGTGCCAGCAGCTTGGGAGGACAGGAAATTACCCAGCATTTT CASSLGGQEITQHF TRBJ1-5 - TRBV5-6 TRBD1
TGCGCCAGCAGCTTGGAGAGTGCAACTAATGAAAAACTGTTTTTT CASSLESATNEKLFF TRBJ1-4 - TRBV5-1 -
TGCGCCAGCAGCCCAGGGCGGCAGGGGAGCGGCTACACCTTC CASSPGRQGSGYTF TRBJ1-2 - TRBV5-1 -
TGTGCCAGCATCGGACAGTCCTACGAGCAGTACTTC CASIGQSYEQYF TRBJ2-7 - TRBV7-9 -
TGTGCCAGCAGTTACCGATGGCCTAATGAAAAACTGTTTTTT CASSYRWPNEKLFF TRBJ1-4 - TRBV6-2/TRBV6-3 -
TGTGCCAGTAGCTGGGGAAGCGCGAACACCGGGGAGCTGTTTTTT CASSWGSANTGELFF TRBJ2-2 - TRBV19 -
TGTGCCAGCAGTTACGGGCAGGGTATGGGACAAGAGACCCAGTACTTC CASSYGQGMGQETQYF TRBJ2-5 - TRBV6-5 -
TGTGCCAGCGGGGTCGACAGGAACACTGAAGCTTTCTTT CASGVDRNTEAFF TRBJ1-1 - TRBV2 -
TGTGCCAGCAGCCGGGGTCAAGAGACCCAGTACTTC CASSRGQETQYF TRBJ2-5 - TRBV5-6 -
TGTGCCAGTAGTTTGGACAGGGACCGCGAGCAGTACTTC CASSLDRDREQYF TRBJ2-7 few TRBV19 TRBD1
TGTGCCAGCAGCCAATTCACAGATACGCAGTATTTT CASSQFTDTQYF TRBJ2-3 - TRBV7-2 -
TGTGCCAGCAACCCGACGGAGGCCTTTTACGAGCAGTACTTC CASNPTEAFYEQYF TRBJ2-7 once TRBV6-5 -
TGCAGCGTTGGGGAGGGGGCCGAACAGCCCCAGCATTTT CSVGEGAEQPQHF TRBJ1-5 - TRBV29-1 TRBD1